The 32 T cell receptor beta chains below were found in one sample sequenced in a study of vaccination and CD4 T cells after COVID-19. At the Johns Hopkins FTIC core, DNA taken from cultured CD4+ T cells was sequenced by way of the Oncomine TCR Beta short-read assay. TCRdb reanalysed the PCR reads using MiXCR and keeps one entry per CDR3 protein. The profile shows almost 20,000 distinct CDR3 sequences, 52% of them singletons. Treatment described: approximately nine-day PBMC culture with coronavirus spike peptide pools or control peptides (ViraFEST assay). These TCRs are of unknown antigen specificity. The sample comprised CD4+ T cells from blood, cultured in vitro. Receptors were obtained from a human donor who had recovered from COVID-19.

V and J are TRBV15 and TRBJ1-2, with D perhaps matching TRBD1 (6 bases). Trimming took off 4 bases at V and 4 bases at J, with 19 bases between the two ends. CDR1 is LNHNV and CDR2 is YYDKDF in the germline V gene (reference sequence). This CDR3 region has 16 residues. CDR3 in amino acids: CATSTEYRVPFYGYTF. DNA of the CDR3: TGTGCCACCAGCACAGAATACAGGGTGCCTTTCTATGGCTACACCTTC.

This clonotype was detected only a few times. The CDR3 DNA follows: TGTGCCAGCAGATTAAAAACCGGGACAGGGAACACTGAAGCTTTCTTT. This sequence encodes CASRLKTGTGNTEAFF. The chain carries TRBV7-9 and TRBJ1-1; 8 bases are shared with TRBD1. V lost 6 bases and J lost 1; bases outside the gene matches: 10. Germline CDR1 and CDR2: SEHNR and FQNEAQ (reference sequence). CDR3 length: 16 amino acids.

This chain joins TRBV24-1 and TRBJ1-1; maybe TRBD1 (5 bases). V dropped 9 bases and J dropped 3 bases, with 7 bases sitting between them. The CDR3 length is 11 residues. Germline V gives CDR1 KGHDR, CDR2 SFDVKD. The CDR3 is CATEGDTEAFF. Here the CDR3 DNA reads TGTGCCACCGAAGGGGACACTGAAGCTTTCTTT.

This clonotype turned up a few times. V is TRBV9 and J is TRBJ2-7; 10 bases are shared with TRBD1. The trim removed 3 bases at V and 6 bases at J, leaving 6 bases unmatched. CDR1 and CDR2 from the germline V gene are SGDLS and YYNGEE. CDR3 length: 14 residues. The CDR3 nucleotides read TGTGCCAGCAGCGCGCAGACAGGGGGCGGCGAGCAGTACTTC. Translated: CASSAQTGGGEQYF.

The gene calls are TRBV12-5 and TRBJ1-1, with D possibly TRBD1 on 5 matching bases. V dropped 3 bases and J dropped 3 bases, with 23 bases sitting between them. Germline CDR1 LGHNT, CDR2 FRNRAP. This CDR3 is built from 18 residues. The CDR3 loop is CASGLSDLRGKGDTEAFF. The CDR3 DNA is TGTGCTAGTGGTTTAAGCGACCTGAGGGGCAAAGGGGACACTGAAGCTTTCTTT.

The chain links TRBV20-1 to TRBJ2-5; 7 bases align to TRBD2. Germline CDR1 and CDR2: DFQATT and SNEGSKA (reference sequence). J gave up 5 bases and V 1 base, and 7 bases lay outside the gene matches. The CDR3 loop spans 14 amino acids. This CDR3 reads CSARAGGFGETQYF. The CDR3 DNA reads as TGCAGTGCTAGAGCGGGGGGATTCGGGGAGACCCAGTACTTC.

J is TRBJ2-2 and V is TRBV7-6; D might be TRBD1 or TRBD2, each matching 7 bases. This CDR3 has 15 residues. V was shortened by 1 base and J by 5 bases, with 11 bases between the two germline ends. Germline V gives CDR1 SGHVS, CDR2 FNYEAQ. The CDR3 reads CASSLGQGGTGELFF. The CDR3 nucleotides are TGTGCCAGCAGCTTAGGACAGGGAGGGACCGGGGAGCTGTTTTTT.

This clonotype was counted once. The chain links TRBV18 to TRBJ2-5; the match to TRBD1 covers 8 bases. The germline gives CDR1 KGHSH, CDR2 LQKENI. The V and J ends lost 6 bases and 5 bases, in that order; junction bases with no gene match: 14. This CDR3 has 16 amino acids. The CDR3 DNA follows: TGTGCCAGCTCCGCTGCAGGGGGCATCGGATTGGAGACCCAGTACTTC. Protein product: CASSAAGGIGLETQYF.

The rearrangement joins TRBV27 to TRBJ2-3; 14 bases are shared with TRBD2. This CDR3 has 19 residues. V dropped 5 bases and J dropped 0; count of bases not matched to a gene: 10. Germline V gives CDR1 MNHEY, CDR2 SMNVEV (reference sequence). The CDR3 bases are TGTGCCAGCAGTGAAAGTCCGGGACTAGCGGGAGTTAGCACAGATACGCAGTATTTT. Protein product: CASSESPGLAGVSTDTQYF.

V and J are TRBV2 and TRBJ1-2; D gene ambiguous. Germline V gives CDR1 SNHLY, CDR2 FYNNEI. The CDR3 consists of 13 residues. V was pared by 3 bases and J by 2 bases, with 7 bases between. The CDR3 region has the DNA TGTGCCAGCAGTGATGGGAGGAACTATGGCTACACCTTC. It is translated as CASSDGRNYGYTF. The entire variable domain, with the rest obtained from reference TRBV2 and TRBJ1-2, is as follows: EPEVTQTPSHQVTQMGQEVILRCVPISNHLYFYWYRQILGQKVEFLVSFYNNEISEKSEIFDDQFSVERPDGSNFTLKIRSTKLEDSAMYFCASSDGRNYGYTFGSGTRLTVV.

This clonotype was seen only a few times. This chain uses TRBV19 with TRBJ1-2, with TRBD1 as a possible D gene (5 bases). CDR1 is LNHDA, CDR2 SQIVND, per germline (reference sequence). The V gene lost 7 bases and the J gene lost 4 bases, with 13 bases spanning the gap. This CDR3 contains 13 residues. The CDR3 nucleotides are TGTGCCAGTACCCTGGACACCGGCTATGGCTACACCTTC. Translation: CASTLDTGYGYTF.

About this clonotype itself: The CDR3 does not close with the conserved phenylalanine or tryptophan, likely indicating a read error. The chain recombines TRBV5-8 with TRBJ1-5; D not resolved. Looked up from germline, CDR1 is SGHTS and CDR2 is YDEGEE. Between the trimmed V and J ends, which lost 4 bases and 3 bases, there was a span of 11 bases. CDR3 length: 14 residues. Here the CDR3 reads CASSPGRFNQPQHS. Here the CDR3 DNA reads TGTGCCAGCAGCCCTGGACGGTTCAATCAGCCCCAGCATTCT.

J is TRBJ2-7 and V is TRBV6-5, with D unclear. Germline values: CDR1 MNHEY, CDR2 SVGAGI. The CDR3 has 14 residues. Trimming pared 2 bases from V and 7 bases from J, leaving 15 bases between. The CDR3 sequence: CASSYEPPLREQYF. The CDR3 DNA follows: TGTGCCAGCAGTTACGAGCCACCCCTAAGGGAGCAGTACTTC.

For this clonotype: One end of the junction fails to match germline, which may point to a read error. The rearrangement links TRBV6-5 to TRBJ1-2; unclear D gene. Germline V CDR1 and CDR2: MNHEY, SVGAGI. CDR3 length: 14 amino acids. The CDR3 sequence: CASSYGVVNYGYTF. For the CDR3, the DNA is TGCGCCAGCAGCTACGGCGTGGTAAACTATGGCTACACCTTC.

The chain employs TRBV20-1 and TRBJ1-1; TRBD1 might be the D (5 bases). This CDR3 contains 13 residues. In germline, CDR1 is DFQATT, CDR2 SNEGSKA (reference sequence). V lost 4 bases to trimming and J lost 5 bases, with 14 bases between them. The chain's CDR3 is CSAKGGVETEAFF. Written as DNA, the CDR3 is TGCAGTGCTAAAGGAGGGGTTGAAACTGAAGCTTTCTTT.

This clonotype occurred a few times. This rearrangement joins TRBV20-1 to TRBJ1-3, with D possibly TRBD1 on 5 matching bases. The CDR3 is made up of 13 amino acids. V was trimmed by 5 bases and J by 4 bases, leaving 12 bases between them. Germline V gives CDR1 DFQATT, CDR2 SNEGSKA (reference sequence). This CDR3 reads CSAGGGSGNTIYF. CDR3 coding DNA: TGCAGTGCTGGGGGGGGTTCAGGAAACACCATATATTTT.

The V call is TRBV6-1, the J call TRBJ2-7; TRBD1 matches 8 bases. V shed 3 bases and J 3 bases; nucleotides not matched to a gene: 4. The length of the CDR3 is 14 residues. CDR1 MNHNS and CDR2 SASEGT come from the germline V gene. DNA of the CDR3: TGTGCCAGCAGTGAGCAGGGGGCTGGCTACGAGCAGTACTTC. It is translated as CASSEQGAGYEQYF.

The CDR3 loop reads CSARDTSGRRETQYF. For the CDR3, the DNA is TGCAGTGCTAGAGACACCAGCGGGAGGCGAGAGACCCAGTACTTC. The chain has TRBV20-1 and TRBJ2-5; 9 nucleotides match TRBD2. The CDR3 is 15 amino acids. After removal of 0 bases from V and 4 bases from J, the junction contained 6 bases not matched to a gene. Germline-derived CDR1 and CDR2 are DFQATT and SNEGSKA (reference sequence).

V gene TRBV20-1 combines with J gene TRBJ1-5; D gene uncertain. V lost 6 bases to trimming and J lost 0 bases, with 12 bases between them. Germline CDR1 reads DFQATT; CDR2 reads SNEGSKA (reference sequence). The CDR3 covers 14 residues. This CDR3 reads CSAGSKHSNQPQHF. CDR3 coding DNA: TGCAGTGCCGGCAGTAAACATAGCAATCAGCCCCAGCATTTT.

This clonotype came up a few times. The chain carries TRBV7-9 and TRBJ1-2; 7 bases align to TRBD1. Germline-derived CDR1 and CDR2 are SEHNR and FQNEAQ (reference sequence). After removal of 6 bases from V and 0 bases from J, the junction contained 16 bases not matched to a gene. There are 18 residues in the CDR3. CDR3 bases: TGTGCCAGCAGTTCTCGACAGGGCCCTCTCCGAGCTAACTATGGCTACACCTTC. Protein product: CASSSRQGPLRANYGYTF.

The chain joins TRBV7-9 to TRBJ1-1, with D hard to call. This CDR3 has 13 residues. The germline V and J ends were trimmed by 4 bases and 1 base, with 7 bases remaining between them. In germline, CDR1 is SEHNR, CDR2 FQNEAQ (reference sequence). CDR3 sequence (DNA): TGTGCCAGCAGCTACCCTCCGAACACTGAAGCTTTCTTT. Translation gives CASSYPPNTEAFF.

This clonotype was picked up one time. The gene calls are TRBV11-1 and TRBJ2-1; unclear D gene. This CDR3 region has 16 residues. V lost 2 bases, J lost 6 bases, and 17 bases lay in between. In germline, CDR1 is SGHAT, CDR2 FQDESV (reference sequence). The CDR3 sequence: CASSLITGSAANEQFF. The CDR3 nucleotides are TGTGCCAGCAGCTTAATTACGGGTTCGGCGGCCAATGAGCAGTTCTTC.

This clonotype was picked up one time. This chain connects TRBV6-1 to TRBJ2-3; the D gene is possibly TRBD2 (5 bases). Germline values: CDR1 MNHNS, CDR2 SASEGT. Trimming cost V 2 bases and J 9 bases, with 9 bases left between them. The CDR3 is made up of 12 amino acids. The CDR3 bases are TGTGCCAGCAGTGAATCGGGGAGCACGCAGTATTTT. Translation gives CASSESGSTQYF.

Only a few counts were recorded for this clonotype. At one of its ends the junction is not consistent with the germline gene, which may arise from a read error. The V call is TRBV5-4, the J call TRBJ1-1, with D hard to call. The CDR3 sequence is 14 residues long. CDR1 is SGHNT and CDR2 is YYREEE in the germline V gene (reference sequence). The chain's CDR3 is CASSLEGWVTEAFF. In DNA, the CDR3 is TGTGCCAGTAGCTTGGAGGGCTGGGTCACTGAAGCTTTCTTT.

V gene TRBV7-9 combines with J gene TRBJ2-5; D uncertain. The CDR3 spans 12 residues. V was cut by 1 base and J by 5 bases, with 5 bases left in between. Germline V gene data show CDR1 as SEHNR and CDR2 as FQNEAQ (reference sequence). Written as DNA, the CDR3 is TGTGCCAGCAGCTTAGTAGGGGAGACCCAGTACTTC. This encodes CASSLVGETQYF.

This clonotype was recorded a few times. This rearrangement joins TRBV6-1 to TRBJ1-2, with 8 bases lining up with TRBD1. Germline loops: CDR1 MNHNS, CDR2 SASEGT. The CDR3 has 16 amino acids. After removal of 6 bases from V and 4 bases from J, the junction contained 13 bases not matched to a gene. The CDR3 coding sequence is TGTGCCAGCAGGGTTTCCCAGGGGGCCCCTCGCTATGGCTACACCTTC. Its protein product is CASRVSQGAPRYGYTF.

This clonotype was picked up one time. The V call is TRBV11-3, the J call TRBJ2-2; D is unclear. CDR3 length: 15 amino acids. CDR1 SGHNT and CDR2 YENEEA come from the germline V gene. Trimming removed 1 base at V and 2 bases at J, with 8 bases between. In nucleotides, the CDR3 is TGTGCCAGCAGCTTAGGGACGGTTAACACCGGGGAGCTGTTTTTT. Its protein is CASSLGTVNTGELFF.

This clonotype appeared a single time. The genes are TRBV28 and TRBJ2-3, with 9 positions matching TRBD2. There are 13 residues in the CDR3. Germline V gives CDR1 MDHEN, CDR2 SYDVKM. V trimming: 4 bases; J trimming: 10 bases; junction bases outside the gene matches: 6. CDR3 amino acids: CASSYLSGRAQYF. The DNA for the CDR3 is TGTGCCAGCAGTTACCTTAGCGGGAGAGCGCAGTATTTT.

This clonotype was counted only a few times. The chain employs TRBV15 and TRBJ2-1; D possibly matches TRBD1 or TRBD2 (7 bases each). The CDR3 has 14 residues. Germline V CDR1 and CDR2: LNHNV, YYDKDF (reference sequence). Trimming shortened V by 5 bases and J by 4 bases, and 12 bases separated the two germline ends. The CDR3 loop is CATSPGGGYNEQFF. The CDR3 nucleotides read TGTGCCACCAGCCCAGGGGGGGGGTACAATGAGCAGTTCTTC.

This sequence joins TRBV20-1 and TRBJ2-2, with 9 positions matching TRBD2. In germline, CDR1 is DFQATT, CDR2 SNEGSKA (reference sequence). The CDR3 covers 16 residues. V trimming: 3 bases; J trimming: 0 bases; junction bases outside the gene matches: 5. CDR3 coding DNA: TGCAGTGCTAGTAAGGCGGGAGGGCCGAACACCGGGGAGCTGTTTTTT. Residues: CSASKAGGPNTGELFF.

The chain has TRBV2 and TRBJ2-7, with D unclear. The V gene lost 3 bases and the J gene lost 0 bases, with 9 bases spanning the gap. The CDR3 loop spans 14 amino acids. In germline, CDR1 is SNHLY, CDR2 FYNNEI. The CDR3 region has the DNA TGTGCCAGCAGTGAGAGCGCGAGCTCCTACGAGCAGTACTTC. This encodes CASSESASSYEQYF.

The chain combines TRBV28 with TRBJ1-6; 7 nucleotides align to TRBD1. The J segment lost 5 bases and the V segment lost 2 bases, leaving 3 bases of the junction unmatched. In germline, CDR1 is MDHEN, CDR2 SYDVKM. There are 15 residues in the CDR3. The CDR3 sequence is CASSLAGTDNSPLHF. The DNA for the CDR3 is TGTGCCAGCAGTTTAGCCGGGACAGATAATTCACCCCTCCACTTT.